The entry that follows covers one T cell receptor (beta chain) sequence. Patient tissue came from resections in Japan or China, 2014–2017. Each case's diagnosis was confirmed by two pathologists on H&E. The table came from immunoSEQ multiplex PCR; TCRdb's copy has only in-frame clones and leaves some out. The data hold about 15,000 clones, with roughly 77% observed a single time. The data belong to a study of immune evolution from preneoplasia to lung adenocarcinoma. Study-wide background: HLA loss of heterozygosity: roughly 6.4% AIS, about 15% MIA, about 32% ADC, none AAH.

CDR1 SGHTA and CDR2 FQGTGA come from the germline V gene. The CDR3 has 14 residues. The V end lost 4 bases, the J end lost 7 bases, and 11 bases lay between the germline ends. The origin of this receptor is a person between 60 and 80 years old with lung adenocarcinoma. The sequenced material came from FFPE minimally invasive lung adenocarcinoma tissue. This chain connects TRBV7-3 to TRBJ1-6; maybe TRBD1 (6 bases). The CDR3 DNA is TGTGCCAGCAGCTCAACAGGGCCCAATTCACCCCTCCACTTT. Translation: CASSSTGPNSPLHF.